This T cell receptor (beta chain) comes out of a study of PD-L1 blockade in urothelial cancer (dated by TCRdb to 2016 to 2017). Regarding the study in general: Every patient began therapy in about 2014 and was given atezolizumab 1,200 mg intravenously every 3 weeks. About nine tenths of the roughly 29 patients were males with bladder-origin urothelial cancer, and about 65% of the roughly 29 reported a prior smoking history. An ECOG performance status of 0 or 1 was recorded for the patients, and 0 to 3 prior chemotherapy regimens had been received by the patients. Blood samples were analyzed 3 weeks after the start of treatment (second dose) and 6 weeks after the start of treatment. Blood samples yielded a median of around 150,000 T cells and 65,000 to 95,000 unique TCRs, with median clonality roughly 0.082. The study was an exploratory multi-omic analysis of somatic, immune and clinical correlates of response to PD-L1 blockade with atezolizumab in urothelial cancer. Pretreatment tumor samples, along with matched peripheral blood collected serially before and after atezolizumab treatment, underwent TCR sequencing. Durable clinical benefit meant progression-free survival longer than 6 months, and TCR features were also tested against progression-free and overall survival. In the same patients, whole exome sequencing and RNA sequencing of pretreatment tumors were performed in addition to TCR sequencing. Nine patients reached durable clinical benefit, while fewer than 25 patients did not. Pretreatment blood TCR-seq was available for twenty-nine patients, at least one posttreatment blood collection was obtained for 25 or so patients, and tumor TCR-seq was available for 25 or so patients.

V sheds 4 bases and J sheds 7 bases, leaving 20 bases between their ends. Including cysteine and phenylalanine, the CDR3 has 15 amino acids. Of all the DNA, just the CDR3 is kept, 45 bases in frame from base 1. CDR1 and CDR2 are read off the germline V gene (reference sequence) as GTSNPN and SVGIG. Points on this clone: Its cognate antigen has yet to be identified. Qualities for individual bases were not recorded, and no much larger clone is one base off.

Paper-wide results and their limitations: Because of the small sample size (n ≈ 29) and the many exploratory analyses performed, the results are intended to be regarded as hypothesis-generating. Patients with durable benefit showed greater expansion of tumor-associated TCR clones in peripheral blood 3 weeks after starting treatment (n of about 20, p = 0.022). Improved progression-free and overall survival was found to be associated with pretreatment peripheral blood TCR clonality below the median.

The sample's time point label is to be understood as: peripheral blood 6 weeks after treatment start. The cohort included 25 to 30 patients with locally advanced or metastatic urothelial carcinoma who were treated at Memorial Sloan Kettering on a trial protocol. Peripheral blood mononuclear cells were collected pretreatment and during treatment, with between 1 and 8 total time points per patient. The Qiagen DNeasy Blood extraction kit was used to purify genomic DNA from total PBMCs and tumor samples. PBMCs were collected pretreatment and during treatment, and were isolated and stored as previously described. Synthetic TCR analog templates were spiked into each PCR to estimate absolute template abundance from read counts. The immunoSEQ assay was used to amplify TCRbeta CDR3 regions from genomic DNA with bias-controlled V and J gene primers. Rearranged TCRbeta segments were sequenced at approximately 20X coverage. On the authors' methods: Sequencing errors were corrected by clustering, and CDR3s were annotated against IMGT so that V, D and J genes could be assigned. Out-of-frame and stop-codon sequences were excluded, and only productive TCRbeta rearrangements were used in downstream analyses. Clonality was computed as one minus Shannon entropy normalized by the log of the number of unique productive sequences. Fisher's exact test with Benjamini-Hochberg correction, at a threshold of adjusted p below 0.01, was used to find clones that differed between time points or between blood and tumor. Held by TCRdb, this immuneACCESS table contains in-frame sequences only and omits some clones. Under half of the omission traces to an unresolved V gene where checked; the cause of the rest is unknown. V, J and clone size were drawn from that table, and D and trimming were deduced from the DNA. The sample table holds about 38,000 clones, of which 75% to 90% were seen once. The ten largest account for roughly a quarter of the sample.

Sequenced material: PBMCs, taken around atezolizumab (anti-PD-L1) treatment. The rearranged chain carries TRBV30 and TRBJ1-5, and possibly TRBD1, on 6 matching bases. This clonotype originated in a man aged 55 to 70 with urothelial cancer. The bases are TGTGCCTGGACGGACCACGGGGGGGCAGGGCAGCCCCAGCATTTT. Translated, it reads CAWTDHGGAGQPQHF.